This TCR beta chain stems from a study of blood T cell repertoires in COVID-19. As for the study in general: Sources were T cells, B-cell-depleted T cells, or PBMCs; the material itself was cDNA or gDNA.

Original handling: Nucleated cell number was recorded as an estimate derived from reference gene primer amplification. The method was immunoSEQ multiplex PCR; TCRdb's version includes in-frame clones alone and lacks a portion of them. V and J calls and clone size are copied from that table; D and trimming were computed from the DNA. The repertoire holds over 55,000 clones, with over 70% as singletons. The CDR3 covers 12 residues. CDR1 MNHNY and CDR2 SVGAGI come from the germline V gene (reference sequence). Trimming cost V 8 bases and J 3 bases; bases outside gene matches: 2. V is TRBV6-6 and J is TRBJ1-1; TRBD1 agrees at 8 bases. Sequenced: peripheral blood. The sequence was obtained from a man aged 50 to 59 with active COVID-19. CDR3 region: CASSGGDTEAFF. DNA for the CDR3: TGTGCCAGCTCAGGGGGCGACACTGAAGCTTTCTTT.